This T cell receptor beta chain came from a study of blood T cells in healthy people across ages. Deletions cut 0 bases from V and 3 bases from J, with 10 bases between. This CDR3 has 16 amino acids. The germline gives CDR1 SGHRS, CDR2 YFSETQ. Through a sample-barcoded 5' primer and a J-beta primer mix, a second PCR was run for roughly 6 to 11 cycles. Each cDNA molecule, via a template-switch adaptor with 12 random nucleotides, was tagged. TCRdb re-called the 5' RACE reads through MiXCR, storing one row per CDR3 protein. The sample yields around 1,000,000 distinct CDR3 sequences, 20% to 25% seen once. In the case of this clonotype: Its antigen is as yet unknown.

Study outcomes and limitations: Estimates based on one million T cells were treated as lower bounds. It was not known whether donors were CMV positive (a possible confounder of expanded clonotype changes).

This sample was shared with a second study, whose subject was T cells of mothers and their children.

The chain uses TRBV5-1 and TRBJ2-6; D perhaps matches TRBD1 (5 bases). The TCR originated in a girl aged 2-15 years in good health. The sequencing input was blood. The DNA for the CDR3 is TGCGCCAGCAGCTTGGATCCAGGGTATGGGGCCAACGTCCTGACTTTC. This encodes CASSLDPGYGANVLTF.